A selection of T cell receptor beta chains follows, all from one sample in a study of T-cell reconstitution after alpha-beta-depleted transplantation in children. TCRdb called the PCR reads again in MiXCR, with one record for every CDR3 protein. The table has around 190,000 distinct CDR3 sequences, roughly 6.6% seen once. Sequencing was performed on PBMCs, taken before TCRalphabeta/CD19-depleted stem cell transplant. The source of these receptors is a boy aged 2 to 10 with acute lymphoblastic leukemia, due to receive a stem cell transplant. Each CDR3 is given with its conserved first and last residue. The D gene is left open where the match is weak. A clone size is listed for some rows: how often the clone was seen (once, few, many), or a class if it is expanded.

v_call	clone_size	d_call	j_call	cdr3_nt	cdr3_aa
TRBV6-1	few	TRBD2	TRBJ2-7	TGTGCCATTTCCCGGGGGGGCGGAGACTCCTACGAGCAGTACTTC	CAISRGGGDSYEQYF
TRBV20-1	many	NA	TRBJ2-3	TGCAGTGCTACTCCCGAGGGGGGTGCAGATACGCAGTATTTT	CSATPEGGADTQYF
TRBV2	NA	NA	TRBJ2-3	TGTACCATCTGTTTAGATCGCCTGGGACACGCCGACACAGATACGCAGTATTTT	CTICLDRLGHADTDTQYF
TRBV20-1	many	TRBD2	TRBJ2-3	TGCAGTGCTAGAGACCACCCACTAGCGGGAGGGTCCAAATTGAGCACAGATACGCAGTATTTT	CSARDHPLAGGSKLSTDTQYF
TRBV6-5	many	NA	TRBJ2-2	TGTGCCAGCAGATCCACCGGGGAGCTGTTTTTT	CASRSTGELFF
TRBV6-2/TRBV6-3	many	NA	TRBJ2-4	TGTGCCAGCAGTCCGAGCAACATTCAGTACTTC	CASSPSNIQYF
TRBV7-2	many	NA	TRBJ2-3	TGTGCCAGCAGCCCGCCCGGACTGTTAAGCACAGATACGCAGTATTTT	CASSPPGLLSTDTQYF
TRBV12-3/TRBV12-4	many	NA	TRBJ1-3	TGTGCCAGCAGTACAGACAGCGTCTCTGGAAACACCATATATTTT	CASSTDSVSGNTIYF
TRBV7-2	many	NA	TRBJ1-5	TGTGCCAGCAGCTTAGTAGACCAGCCCCAGCATTTT	CASSLVDQPQHF
TRBV7-9	few	TRBD2	TRBJ2-7	TGTGCCAGCAGGCGGACTAGCGGGAAATGGTGGGAGCAGTACTTC	CASRRTSGKWWEQYF
TRBV7-2	many	NA	TRBJ2-3	TGTGCCAGCACCCCGGAGGGATCTAGCACAGATACGCAGTATTTT	CASTPEGSSTDTQYF
TRBV7-8	NA	NA	TRBJ2-1	TGTGCCAGCAGCTTAGGGCAGGTCGAGCAGTTCTTC	CASSLGQVEQFF
TRBV14	many	NA	TRBJ1-6	TGTGCCAGCAGCGGTCTAGGGAGATATAATTCACCCCTCCACTTT	CASSGLGRYNSPLHF
TRBV5-1	many	TRBD2	TRBJ2-3	TGCGCCAGCAGCCAGCTGGGACTAGCGGACACAGATACGCAGTATTTT	CASSQLGLADTDTQYF
TRBV20-1	NA	TRBD2	TRBJ2-3	TGCAGTGCTTCAATAGCGGGGGAAATCACAGATACGCAGTATTTT	CSASIAGEITDTQYF
TRBV28	many	NA	TRBJ2-5	TGTGCCAGCAATTTCGGAGTGAAAGAGACCCAGTACTTC	CASNFGVKETQYF
TRBV7-2	few	NA	TRBJ2-7	TGTGCCAGCAGCTTAGGGACGGGGGCCTCTCGAGAGCAGTACTTC	CASSLGTGASREQYF
TRBV28	many	NA	TRBJ2-1	TGTGCCAGCAGTTTAACCGACTTCACCCCCAATGAGCAGTTCTTC	CASSLTDFTPNEQFF
TRBV28	many	NA	TRBJ2-2	TGTGCCACCCTGTGGGGACATACCACCGGGGAGCTGTTTTTT	CATLWGHTTGELFF
TRBV20-1	few	TRBD1	TRBJ1-6	TGCAGTGCTAGGATTCAGGGGACAGGGTATAATTCACCCCTCCACTTT	CSARIQGTGYNSPLHF
TRBV5-6	many	TRBD2	TRBJ2-7	TGTGCCAGCAGCTGGGGAGGGTCCCTCGAGCAGTACTTC	CASSWGGSLEQYF
TRBV19	few	NA	TRBJ2-2	TGTGCCAGTACCACCACAACCGGGGAGCTGTTTTTT	CASTTTTGELFF
TRBV12-3/TRBV12-4	many	NA	TRBJ1-5	TGTGCCAGCTCATCGACAGAGTATAGCAATCAGCCCCAGCATTTT	CASSSTEYSNQPQHF
TRBV7-9	few	TRBD2	TRBJ2-3	TGTGCCAGCAGCTCGAGGACTAGCGCTAACACAGATACGCAGTATTTT	CASSSRTSANTDTQYF
TRBV5-1	few	NA	TRBJ1-1	TGCGCCAGCAACCCCCTTGCGGGGGCCGGGAACACTGAAGCTTTCTTT	CASNPLAGAGNTEAFF
TRBV20-1	many	TRBD1	TRBJ2-3	TGCAGTGCCCCCCCCGGTCCAGGGGGCGGTACATATACGCAGTATTTT	CSAPPGPGGGTYTQYF
TRBV13	NA	TRBD2	TRBJ2-3	TGTGCCAGCAGCGACGGGAGGGGCACAGATACGCAGTATTTT	CASSDGRGTDTQYF
TRBV7-2	few	TRBD2	TRBJ2-5	TGTGCCAGCAGCTTAGCCGGGTTCGGGGGGGGTCCAGCTTCGGAGACCCAGTACTTC	CASSLAGFGGGPASETQYF
TRBV20-1	many	TRBD2	TRBJ2-1	TGCAGTGCTAGTGCTTACGAGGTAGCGGGATACAATGAGCAGTTCTTC	CSASAYEVAGYNEQFF
TRBV5-1	many	TRBD2	TRBJ2-1	TGCGCCAGCAGCCCCCAGCGGGAGGACAATGAGCAGTTCTTC	CASSPQREDNEQFF
TRBV20-1	many	TRBD2	TRBJ2-7	TGCAGTGCCAAAGCGGGGGGAATCTACGAGCAGTACTTC	CSAKAGGIYEQYF
TRBV20-1	many	TRBD2	TRBJ2-1	TGCAGTGCTAGAGCAGTAGCGGGGGTCTACAATGAGCAGTTCTTC	CSARAVAGVYNEQFF
TRBV6-2/TRBV6-3	many	NA	TRBJ2-3	TGTGCCAGCGCCCTTGGTGGCTCCAGCACAGATACGCAGTATTTT	CASALGGSSTDTQYF
TRBV28	many	TRBD1	TRBJ1-2	TGTGCCAGCGGGACAGCCCACTATGGCTACACCTTC	CASGTAHYGYTF
TRBV5-1	many	NA	TRBJ1-5	TGCGCCAGCAGCTTGTTGCCAGATAGCAATCAGCCCCAGCATTTT	CASSLLPDSNQPQHF
TRBV11-2	NA	TRBD1	TRBJ1-5	TGTGCCAGCAGCCTAGGACAGGGACTCAATCAGCCCCAGCATTTT	CASSLGQGLNQPQHF
TRBV20-1	NA	TRBD2	TRBJ2-2	TGCAGTGCTAGAGGCCCTAGCGGGAGATTGAACACCGGGGAGCTGTTTTTT	CSARGPSGRLNTGELFF
TRBV20-1	many	TRBD2	TRBJ2-3	TGCAGTGAGGCGGGAGAGACAGATACGCAGTATTTT	CSEAGETDTQYF
TRBV5-1	NA	TRBD1	TRBJ2-5	TGCGCCAGCAGCCCGGGACAGGGAAAAGAGACCCAGTACTTC	CASSPGQGKETQYF
TRBV7-6	NA	NA	TRBJ2-7	TGTGCCAGCAGCTTAGGAGAGTTGGACGAGCAGTACTTC	CASSLGELDEQYF
TRBV7-8	few	NA	TRBJ2-5	TGTGCCAGCCATGGAAGCCGCCCGGACTTC	CASHGSRPDF
TRBV12-3/TRBV12-4	many	NA	TRBJ2-4	TGTGCCAGCAGTTCGGTCCCTCGGGCCAAAAACATTCAGTACTTC	CASSSVPRAKNIQYF
TRBV2	NA	NA	TRBJ2-5	TGTGCCAGCAGTGATGGCGCTCAAGAGACCCAGTACTTC	CASSDGAQETQYF
TRBV27	NA	NA	TRBJ2-2	TGTGCCAGCGGCAGGGCACTGGGGGAGCTGTTTTTT	CASGRALGELFF
TRBV7-2	many	NA	TRBJ2-7	TGTGCCAGCAGCTTGGTACCTCAAGAGGAGCAGTACTTC	CASSLVPQEEQYF
TRBV7-2	many	TRBD2	TRBJ2-1	TGTGCCAGCAGACAGCGGACTAGCGGGAGCAATGAGCAGTTCTTC	CASRQRTSGSNEQFF
TRBV20-1	NA	NA	TRBJ1-1	TGCAGTGCTAGAGGAAGGGCATTGAACACTGAAGCTTTCTTT	CSARGRALNTEAFF
TRBV20-1	NA	TRBD1	TRBJ2-1	TGCAGTGCTAGAGATGGGGGACAGGGTAGCTCCTACAATGAGCAGTTCTTC	CSARDGGQGSSYNEQFF
TRBV5-5	many	NA	TRBJ2-1	TGTGCCAGCAGCGGGGGGTGGCCTTCCGACTACAATGAGCAGTTCTTC	CASSGGWPSDYNEQFF
TRBV27	few	NA	TRBJ2-7	TGTGCCAGCAGTCCTTCTGGTGGAACAGGCCCCTACGAGCAGTACTTC	CASSPSGGTGPYEQYF
TRBV7-3	few	TRBD2	TRBJ2-1	TGTGCCAGCAGCTTAATCGGGGGGGGGCCCCCCTACAATGAGCAGTTCTTC	CASSLIGGGPPYNEQFF
TRBV4-3	many	TRBD2	TRBJ2-3	TGCGCCAGCAGCTCAGCGGGGGCAACAGATACGCAGTATTTT	CASSSAGATDTQYF